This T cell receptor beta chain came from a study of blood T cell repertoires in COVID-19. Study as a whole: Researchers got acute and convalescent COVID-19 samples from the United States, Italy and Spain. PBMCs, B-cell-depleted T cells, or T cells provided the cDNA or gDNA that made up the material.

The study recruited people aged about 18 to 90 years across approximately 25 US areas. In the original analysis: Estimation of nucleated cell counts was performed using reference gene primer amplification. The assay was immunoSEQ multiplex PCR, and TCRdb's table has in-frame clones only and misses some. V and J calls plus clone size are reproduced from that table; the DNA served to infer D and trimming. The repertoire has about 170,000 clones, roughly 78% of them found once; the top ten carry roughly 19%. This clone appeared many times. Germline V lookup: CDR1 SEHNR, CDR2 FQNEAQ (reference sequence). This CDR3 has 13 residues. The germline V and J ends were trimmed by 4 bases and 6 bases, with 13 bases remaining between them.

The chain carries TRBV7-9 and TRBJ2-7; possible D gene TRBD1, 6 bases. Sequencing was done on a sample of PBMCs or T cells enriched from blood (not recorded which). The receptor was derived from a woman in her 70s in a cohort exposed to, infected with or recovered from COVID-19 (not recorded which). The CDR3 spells CASSSSRGFEQYF. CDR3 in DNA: TGTGCCAGCAGCTCATCAAGGGGGTTCGAGCAGTACTTC.